This T cell receptor (beta chain) was retrieved from a study of PD-1 blockade in classical Hodgkin lymphoma. For the study at large: It was nivolumab at 3 mg/kg, given intravenously every 2 weeks, that patients received.

This table comes from immunoSEQ multiplex PCR, and its TCRdb copy is limited to in-frame clones, with some not included. Altogether about 27,000 clones are present, 88% being singletons, with the ten largest covering 6.7%. The patients all showed relapse after autologous stem cell transplantation, while their brentuximab vedotin exposure varied. Researchers pulled CD8+ T cells out of thawed PBMCs using magnetic negative selection. With 4 bases removed from V and 4 bases from J, the gap between germline ends came to 16 bases. CDR3 length equals 15 residues. CDR1 and CDR2 (germline): SEHNR, FQNEAQ (reference sequence). On this clone itself: Its specificity is unknown.

General observations from the study: CD8+ TCR diversity did not rise significantly by C4D1, unlike CD4+. Some patients began nivolumab under 1 year after ASCT. These patients were excluded from later analyses.

The sample in question was CD8+ T cells from blood, obtained at baseline. The TCR comes from a human donor with classical Hodgkin lymphoma. The V gene is TRBV7-9, the J gene TRBJ1-2; possible D gene TRBD1, 5 bases. CDR3: CASSSGTPVGYGYTF. The CDR3, as DNA: TGTGCCAGCAGCTCCGGGACTCCAGTCGGCTATGGCTACACCTTC. Together with reference TRBV7-9 and TRBJ1-2, the CDR3 gives the full variable domain: DTGVSQNPRHKITKRGQNVTFRCDPISEHNRLYWYRQTLGQGPEFLTYFQNEAQLEKSRLLSDRFSAERPKGSFSTLEIQRTEQGDSAMYLCASSSGTPVGYGYTFGSGTRLTVV.